This T cell receptor (beta chain) stems from a study of cytomegalovirus exposure and HLA in healthy donors. Study results and caveats: There were some V segments, including TRBV6-2 and TRBV6-3, excluded as indistinguishable.

V lost 0 bases and J 11 bases, leaving 28 bases between the germline ends. In germline, CDR1 is SGHAT, CDR2 FQNNGV. This CDR3 comprises 18 residues. Comment on this clone: Its matching antigen is unknown.

All the people who gave samples were healthy bone marrow donors. The PCR used 60 Vbeta and 13 Jbeta primers. The assay was immunoSEQ multiplex PCR, and TCRdb's table has in-frame clones only and misses some. Of some 190,000 clones in the sample, approximately 80% were seen once. This receptor was taken from a boy younger than 10 in good health and CMV-seronegative. Sequencing was done on a sample of PBMCs. V gene TRBV11-2 combines with J gene TRBJ1-2; possibly TRBD1 for D (5 bases). The CDR3 region is CASSLDLIPFVTPGKYTF. The CDR3 nucleotides read TGTGCCAGCAGCTTAGACCTAATCCCTTTCGTGACCCCAGGGAAGTACACCTTC.